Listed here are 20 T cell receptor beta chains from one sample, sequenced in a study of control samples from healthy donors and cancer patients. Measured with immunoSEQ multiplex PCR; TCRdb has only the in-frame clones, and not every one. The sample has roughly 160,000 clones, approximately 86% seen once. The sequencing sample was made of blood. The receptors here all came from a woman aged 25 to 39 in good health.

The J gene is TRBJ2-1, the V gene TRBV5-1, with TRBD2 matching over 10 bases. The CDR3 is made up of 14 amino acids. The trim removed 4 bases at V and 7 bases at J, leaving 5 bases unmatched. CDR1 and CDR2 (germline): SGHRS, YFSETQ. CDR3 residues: CASSNPGLANEQFF. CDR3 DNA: TGCGCCAGCAGCAACCCGGGACTAGCGAATGAGCAGTTCTTC.

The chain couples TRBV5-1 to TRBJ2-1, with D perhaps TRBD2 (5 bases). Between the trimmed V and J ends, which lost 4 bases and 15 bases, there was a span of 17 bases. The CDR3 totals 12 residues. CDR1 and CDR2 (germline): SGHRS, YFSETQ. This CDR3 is CASSQDRTGWFF. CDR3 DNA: TGCGCCAGCAGCCAGGACCGGACGGGATGGTTCTTC.

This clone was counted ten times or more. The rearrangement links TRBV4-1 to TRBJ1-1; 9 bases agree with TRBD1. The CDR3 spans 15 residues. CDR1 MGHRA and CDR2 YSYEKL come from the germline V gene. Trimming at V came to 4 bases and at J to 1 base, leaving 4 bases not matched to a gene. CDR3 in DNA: TGCGCCAGCAGCCCTTGGACAGGGGCGAACACTGAAGCTTTCTTT. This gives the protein CASSPWTGANTEAFF.

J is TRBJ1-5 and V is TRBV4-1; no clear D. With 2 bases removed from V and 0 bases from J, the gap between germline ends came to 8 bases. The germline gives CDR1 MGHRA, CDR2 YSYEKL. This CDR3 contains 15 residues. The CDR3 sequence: CASSQSGYSNQPQHF. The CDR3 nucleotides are TGCGCCAGCAGCCAATCCGGGTATAGCAATCAGCCCCAGCATTTT.

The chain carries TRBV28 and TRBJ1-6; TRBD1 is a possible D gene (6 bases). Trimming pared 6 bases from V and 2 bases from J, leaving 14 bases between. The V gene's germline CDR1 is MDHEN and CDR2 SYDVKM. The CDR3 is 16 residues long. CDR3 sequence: CASRGGGGPYNSPLHF. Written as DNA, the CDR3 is TGTGCCAGCAGGGGGGGAGGGGGGCCCTATAATTCACCCCTCCACTTT.

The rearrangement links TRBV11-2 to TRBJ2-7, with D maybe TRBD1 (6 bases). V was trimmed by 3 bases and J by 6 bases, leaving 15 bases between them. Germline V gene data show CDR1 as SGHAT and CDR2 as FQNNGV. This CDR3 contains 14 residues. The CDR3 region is CASSFGQILPEQYF. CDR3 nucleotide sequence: TGTGCCAGCAGCTTCGGACAGATCCTACCCGAGCAGTACTTC.

CDR3 loop: CASRASGASSYEQYF. The CDR3 region has the DNA TGTGCCAGCAGGGCCTCGGGGGCGAGCTCCTACGAGCAGTACTTC. This chain links TRBV2 with TRBJ2-7; possibly TRBD1 or TRBD2 for D (6 bases each). CDR1 and CDR2 from the germline V gene are SNHLY and FYNNEI. V lost 6 bases to trimming and J lost 0 bases, with 15 bases between them. CDR3 length equals 15 residues.

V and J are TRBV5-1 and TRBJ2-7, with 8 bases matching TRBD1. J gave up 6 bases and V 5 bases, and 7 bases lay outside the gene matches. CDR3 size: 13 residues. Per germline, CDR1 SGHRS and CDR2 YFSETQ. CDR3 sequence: CASSAGGSSEQYF. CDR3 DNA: TGCGCCAGCAGTGCAGGGGGCAGTAGCGAGCAGTACTTC.

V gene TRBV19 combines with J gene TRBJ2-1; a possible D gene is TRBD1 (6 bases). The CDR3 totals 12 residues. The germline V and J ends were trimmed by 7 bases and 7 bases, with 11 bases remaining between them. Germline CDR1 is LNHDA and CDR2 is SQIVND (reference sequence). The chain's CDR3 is CASKLGANEQFF. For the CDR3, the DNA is TGTGCCAGTAAGCTGGGGGCTAATGAGCAGTTCTTC.

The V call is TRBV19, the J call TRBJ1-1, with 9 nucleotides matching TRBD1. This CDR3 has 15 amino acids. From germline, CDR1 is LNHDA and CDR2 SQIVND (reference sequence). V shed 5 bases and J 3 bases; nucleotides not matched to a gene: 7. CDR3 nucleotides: TGTGCCAGTAGTTTTATCCGGGACAGGGACACTGAAGCTTTCTTT. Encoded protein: CASSFIRDRDTEAFF.

In DNA form, the CDR3 reads TGTGCCAGCAGCCATGGACTAGCGGGCGGGGAGCTGTTTTTT. Translated, it gives CASSHGLAGGELFF. The genes are TRBV7-9 and TRBJ2-2; the match to TRBD2 covers 11 bases. Germline values: CDR1 SEHNR, CDR2 FQNEAQ (reference sequence). The CDR3 has 14 amino acids. Trimming cost V 5 bases and J 7 bases; bases outside gene matches: 3.

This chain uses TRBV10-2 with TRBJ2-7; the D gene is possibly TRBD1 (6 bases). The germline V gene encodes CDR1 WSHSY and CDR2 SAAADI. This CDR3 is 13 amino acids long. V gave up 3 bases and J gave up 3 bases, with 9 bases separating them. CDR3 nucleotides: TGCGCCAGCAGTGACGGACAGTTCTACGAGCAGTACGTC. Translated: CASSDGQFYEQYV.

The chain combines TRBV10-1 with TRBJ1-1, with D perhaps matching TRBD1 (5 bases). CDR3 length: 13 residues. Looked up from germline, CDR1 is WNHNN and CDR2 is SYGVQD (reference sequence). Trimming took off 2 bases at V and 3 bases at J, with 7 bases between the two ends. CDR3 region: CASSEGAHTEAFF. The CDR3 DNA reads TGCGCCAGCAGTGAGGGGGCCCACACTGAAGCTTTCTTT.

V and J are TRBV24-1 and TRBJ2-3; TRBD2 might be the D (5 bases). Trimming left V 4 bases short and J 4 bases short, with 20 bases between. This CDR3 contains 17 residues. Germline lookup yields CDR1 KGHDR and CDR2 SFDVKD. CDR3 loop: CATSDRTEGIGADTQYF. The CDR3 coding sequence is TGTGCCACCAGTGACCGGACCGAGGGCATTGGAGCAGATACGCAGTATTTT.

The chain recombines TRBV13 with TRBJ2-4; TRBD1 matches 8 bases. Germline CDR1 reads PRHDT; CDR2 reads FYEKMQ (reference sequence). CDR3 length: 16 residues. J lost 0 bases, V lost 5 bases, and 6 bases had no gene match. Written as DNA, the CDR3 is TGTGCCAGCAGCCCCCAGGGGGCCCTAGCCAAAAACATTCAGTACTTC. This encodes CASSPQGALAKNIQYF.

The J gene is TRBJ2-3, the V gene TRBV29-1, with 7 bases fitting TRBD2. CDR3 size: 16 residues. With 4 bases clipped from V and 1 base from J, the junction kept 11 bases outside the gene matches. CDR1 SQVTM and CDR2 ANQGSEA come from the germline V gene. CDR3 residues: CSVVGPGGRGTDTQYF. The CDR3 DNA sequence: TGCAGCGTTGTTGGTCCCGGGGGGAGGGGCACAGATACGCAGTATTTT.

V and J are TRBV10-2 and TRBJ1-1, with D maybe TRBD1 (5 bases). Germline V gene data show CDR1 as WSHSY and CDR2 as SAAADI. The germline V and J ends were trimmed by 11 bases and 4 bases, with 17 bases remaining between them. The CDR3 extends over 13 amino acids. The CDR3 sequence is CAAGVGDLTEAFF. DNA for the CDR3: TGCGCCGCGGGGGTCGGGGATCTCACTGAAGCTTTCTTT.

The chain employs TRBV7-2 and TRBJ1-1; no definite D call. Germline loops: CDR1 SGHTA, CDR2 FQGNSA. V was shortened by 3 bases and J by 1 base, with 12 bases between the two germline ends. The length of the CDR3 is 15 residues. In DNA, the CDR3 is TGTGCCAGCAGCTTCTACGGGGAATGGAACACTGAAGCTTTCTTT. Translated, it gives CASSFYGEWNTEAFF.

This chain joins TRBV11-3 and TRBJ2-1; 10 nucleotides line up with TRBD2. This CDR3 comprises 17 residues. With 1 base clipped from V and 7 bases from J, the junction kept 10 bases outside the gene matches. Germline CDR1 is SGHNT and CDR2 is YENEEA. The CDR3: CASSLGPAGLAPNEQFF. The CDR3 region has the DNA TGTGCCAGCAGCTTAGGTCCGGCGGGACTAGCGCCTAATGAGCAGTTCTTC.

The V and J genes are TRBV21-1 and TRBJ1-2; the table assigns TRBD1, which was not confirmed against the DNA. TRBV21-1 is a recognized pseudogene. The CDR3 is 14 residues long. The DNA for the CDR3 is TGTGCCAGCAGCACGCAGGACAGGAACTATGGCTACACCTTC. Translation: CASSTQDRNYGYTF.